Here is one TCR beta chain with its context. The antigen it binds to is not known. Base qualities are missing; no much larger clone stands one base away. The sample's time point label, decoded: baseline before first vaccination. The vaccinee samples were drawn from two UK trials, COV001 and COV002, one of which was a single-blind randomized controlled phase 2/3 trial testing AZD1222 (ChAdOx1 nCoV-19) in healthy adults. For TCRbeta chain sequencing, PBMC samples from trial participants were taken at day 0 and at day 28 after the second dose. The data stem from a study of T cell responses to AZD1222 COVID-19 vaccine (dated by TCRdb to about 2021). For the study in its entirety: AZD1222 recipients given second doses at about 4 weeks or at about 12 weeks were pooled, since spike-specific TCR depth and breadth were not found to differ between the two schedules. TCR sequencing covered approximately 230 trial participants: 207 given two doses of AZD1222 and about 26 given two doses of MenACWY control vaccine. Trial participants were enrolled by age into 18-55, 56-69 and 70-plus year subgroups, with approximately 150, 30 and 60 TCR-sequenced participants respectively. Broad study findings and their caveats: Because no day 14 peak-response samples were available, repertoires were characterized only after the peak T cell response. Conclusions about previously exposed vaccinees were limited because only six AZD1222 recipients were SARS-CoV-2 seropositive at baseline. In the small 56-69-year group, the increase in depth fell short of significance, most likely because of low power. Reportedly, close to half of the unique spike-specific TCRs recognized epitopes lying outside the regions that are mutated in the B.1.351 and B.1.1.7 variants. Participants were mostly white British, with more females than males. The authors suggested clonal diversity may have been underestimated. After two AZD1222 doses, spike-specific TCR breadth and depth were significantly higher than at day 0 and than in MenACWY recipients. Vaccine-associated CD4 TCRs spanned the whole spike protein, with dominant responses in regions 160-218 and 743-854.

The germline V end is reduced by 5 bases and the J end by 7 bases; junction bases left unmatched: 6. CDR3 length: 14 amino acids, cysteine to phenylalanine. Only the CDR3 DNA stays, 42 bases, in frame from base 1. CDR1 and CDR2 are read off the germline V gene (reference sequence) as GTSNPN and SVGIG. The CDR3 regions of human TCRbeta chains were analyzed by immunosequencing. Per the authors' processing: TCRs in the repertoires were compared against a reference library of SARS-CoV-2-specific TCRs that had been generated with the MIRA antigen-specificity platform. Breadth was defined as the fraction of unique TCRs that were SARS-CoV-2-associated. Depth was defined as the fraction of total T cells that were SARS-CoV-2-associated. Using the MIRA data, every spike-specific TCR was mapped to the spike region that the TCR reacted to and assigned to either a CD4 or a CD8 class. Log10-transformed breadth and depth values were compared by one-way ANOVA with Sidak's multiple comparisons tests. Not all clones reach the TCRdb copy of this immuneACCESS table, which keeps in-frame sequences only. Checked studies attribute under half of the gap to unresolved V genes and leave the rest unexplained. V and J calls and clone size are copied from that table; D and trimming were computed from the DNA. This sample is represented by approximately 110,000 clones; about 80% of them were singletons. The ten largest clones represent approximately 5.1% of the sample.

The rearrangement combines TRBV30 with TRBJ1-6, with TRBD1 matching 9 junction bases. The starting material was peripheral blood, obtained on day 0 of AZD1222 vaccination. The sequence derives from an adult in good health. The CDR3: CAWGQGSRNSPLHF. The nucleotide sequence is given as TGTGCCTGGGGACAGGGGAGTCGGAATTCACCCCTCCACTTT.